A single sample is the source of the 12 T cell receptor beta chains below, sequenced in a study of T cells in Graves' hyperthyroidism and ophthalmopathy. What was amplified from RNA transcripts were TCR beta CDR3 regions. During a first-round RT-PCR of the TCR CDR3, the HTBI primer set was used. A single record per CDR3 protein comes from TCRdb applying MiXCR to the multiplex PCR reads. Of about 250,000 distinct CDR3 sequences detected, around 20% appear once; the ten largest clones hold approximately 60%. Input material: blood. These receptors were obtained from a man aged 25 to 40 with Graves' ophthalmopathy.

This chain uses TRBV7-2 with TRBJ2-1; weak D call: TRBD1 (6 bases). The CDR3 length is 14 residues. Trimming left V 5 bases short and J 6 bases short, with 14 bases between. In germline, CDR1 is SGHTA, CDR2 FQGNSA. Here the CDR3 DNA reads TGTGCCAGCAGCCAGGGGATTCCCCGCAATGAGCAGTTCTTC. The encoded protein is CASSQGIPRNEQFF.

The gene calls are TRBV5-1 and TRBJ2-7; possibly TRBD1 for D (6 bases). Germline values: CDR1 SGHRS, CDR2 YFSETQ. The CDR3 extends over 14 amino acids. Trimming shortened V by 0 bases and J by 3 bases, and 10 bases separated the two germline ends. The CDR3 spells CASSLGARGYEQYF. As DNA, the CDR3 is TGCGCCAGCAGCTTGGGTGCCAGGGGCTACGAGCAGTACTTC.

This clonotype has more than one count but fewer than ten. V usage is TRBV13 and J usage is TRBJ2-7; the D is unclear. The germline V gene has CDR1 PRHDT and CDR2 FYEKMQ (reference sequence). This CDR3 has 14 amino acids. Trimming cost V 5 bases and J 2 bases, with 13 bases left between them. DNA for the CDR3: TGTGCCAGCAGCCCCTTAGTCCCCCCCTACGAGCAGTACTTC. Translated: CASSPLVPPYEQYF.

The chain is built from TRBV2 and TRBJ2-3; possibly TRBD2 for D (5 bases). Germline V gene sequence: CDR1 SNHLY, CDR2 FYNNEI. The germline V and J ends were trimmed by 5 bases and 10 bases, with 13 bases remaining between them. The CDR3 covers 12 residues. The CDR3 nucleotides read TGTGCCAGCAGTTCCACTAGGATCGCGCAGTATTTT. This gives the protein CASSSTRIAQYF. Full variable domain (remainder filled in from reference TRBV2 and TRBJ2-3): EPEVTQTPSHQVTQMGQEVILRCVPISNHLYFYWYRQILGQKVEFLVSFYNNEISEKSEIFDDQFSVERPDGSNFTLKIRSTKLEDSAMYFCASSSTRIAQYFGPGTRLTVL.

This clonotype appeared many times. This chain links TRBV11-2 with TRBJ2-1; no clear D gene. V lost 3 bases and J 0 bases, leaving 3 bases between the germline ends. CDR3 size: 13 residues. Germline V gives CDR1 SGHAT, CDR2 FQNNGV. CDR3 DNA: TGTGCCAGCAGCTTGAACTCCTACAATGAGCAGTTCTTC. As protein: CASSLNSYNEQFF. The entire variable domain, with the rest obtained from reference TRBV11-2 and TRBJ2-1, is as follows: EAGVAQSPRYKIIEKRQSVAFWCNPISGHATLYWYQQILGQGPKLLIQFQNNGVVDDSQLPKDRFSAERLKGVDSTLKIQPAKLEDSAVYLCASSLNSYNEQFFGPGTRLTVL.

This clonotype was seen only a few times. V is TRBV30 and J is TRBJ2-3; D is possibly TRBD2 (6 bases). The V gene's germline CDR1 is GTSNPN and CDR2 SVGIG (reference sequence). The CDR3 runs 15 residues. The V end lost 2 bases, the J end lost 0 bases, and 12 bases lay between the germline ends. The CDR3 DNA is TGTGCCTGGAGTACACTGGGGGGTAGCACAGATACGCAGTATTTT. It translates to CAWSTLGGSTDTQYF.

This clonotype was observed at least ten times. This sequence joins TRBV7-2 and TRBJ2-7, with D possibly being TRBD2 (6 bases). The V gene lost 3 bases and the J gene lost 6 bases, with 18 bases spanning the gap. The germline V gene has CDR1 SGHTA and CDR2 FQGNSA. This CDR3 has 15 residues. In nucleotides, the CDR3 is TGTGCCAGCAGCTTCGGACGGGACTTGGCCCTCGAGCAGTACTTC. Protein sequence: CASSFGRDLALEQYF.

V and J are TRBV20-1 and TRBJ1-6; maybe TRBD1 (6 bases). This CDR3 has 15 residues. Germline-derived CDR1 and CDR2 are DFQATT and SNEGSKA (reference sequence). V was clipped by 5 bases and J by 6 bases, with 17 bases between them. CDR3 protein: CSAQGDGRGNSPLHF. The CDR3 DNA follows: TGCAGTGCTCAAGGCGACGGCAGGGGTAATTCACCCCTCCACTTT.

The chain couples TRBV11-2 to TRBJ1-1; D is undetermined. Per germline, CDR1 SGHAT and CDR2 FQNNGV. With 8 bases removed from V and 5 bases from J, the gap between germline ends came to 12 bases. This CDR3 contains 12 residues. The CDR3: CASRSFGTEAFF. DNA for the CDR3: TGTGCCAGCCGATCTTTCGGGACTGAAGCTTTCTTT.

This clonotype was detected a few times. This chain connects TRBV12-3 or TRBV12-4 to TRBJ2-2, with D unclear. Trimming shortened V by 6 bases and J by 4 bases, and 12 bases separated the two germline ends. This CDR3 is built from 14 residues. The CDR3 sequence is CASRPRLSTGELFF. The CDR3 nucleotides are TGTGCCAGCAGACCCCGCTTATCCACCGGGGAGCTGTTTTTT.

This clonotype has just a few counts. The chain is built from TRBV18 and TRBJ2-6; D call uncertain. Trimming pared 8 bases from V and 0 bases from J, leaving 11 bases between. Germline CDR1 KGHSH, CDR2 LQKENI. This CDR3 is 15 amino acids long. The CDR3 loop reads CASSDGISGANVLTF. Written as DNA, the CDR3 is TGTGCCAGCAGTGACGGAATCTCTGGGGCCAACGTCCTGACTTTC.

This clonotype was observed a handful of times. The chain links TRBV28 to TRBJ2-1, with no clear D. Germline CDR1 MDHEN, CDR2 SYDVKM. Trimming removed 4 bases from V and 6 bases from J, with 13 bases in between. The CDR3 is made up of 14 amino acids. CDR3 region: CASSSLGPSNEQFF. CDR3 nucleotide sequence: TGTGCCAGCAGTTCCCTCGGACCCAGCAATGAGCAGTTCTTC.